Listed below are T cell receptor beta chains from one sample, sequenced in a study of CD8+ T cells in alopecia areata. Here immunoSEQ multiplex PCR was the method, and the copy in TCRdb shows in-frame clones only, minus some. Counted here are around 50,000 clones, around 96% occurring once; the ten biggest clones make up more than 25%. Sample: CD8+ T cells sorted from blood, taken at week 0. These receptors were collected from a human donor with alopecia areata. The CDR3 runs from the conserved cysteine through the conserved F or W. D genes are given only for firm matches. A clone size is listed for some rows: how often the clone was seen (once, few, many), or a class if it is expanded.

cdr3_aa	cdr3_nt	j_call	d_call	clone_size	v_call
CASSISGPNEQFF	TGTGCCAGTAGTATTTCGGGGCCCAATGAGCAGTTCTTC	TRBJ2-1	NA	NA	TRBV19
CASSPGTGGTDTQYF	TGCGCCAGCAGCCCCGGGACAGGGGGCACAGATACGCAGTATTTT	TRBJ2-3	TRBD1	NA	TRBV5-1
CASSEIRGSTDTQYF	TGTGCCAGCAGTGAAATTAGAGGAAGCACAGATACGCAGTATTTT	TRBJ2-3	NA	once	TRBV25-1
CASSFASGGTTDTQYF	TGCGCCAGCAGCTTCGCTAGCGGGGGGACCACAGATACGCAGTATTTT	TRBJ2-3	TRBD2	NA	TRBV5-1
CASSFPAPSSETQYF	TGTGCCAGCAGCTTTCCAGCGCCGTCGTCAGAGACCCAGTACTTC	TRBJ2-5	NA	NA	TRBV7-9
CASSYSMSPQAFF	TGTGCCAGCAGTTACTCGATGTCCCCACAAGCTTTCTTT	TRBJ1-1	NA	NA	TRBV6-5
CASSPTGITYEQYF	TGTGCCAGTAGTCCAACAGGGATTACCTACGAGCAGTACTTC	TRBJ2-7	NA	NA	TRBV19
CASSSSGYEQFF	TGTGCCAGCAGCTCCTCCGGGTATGAGCAGTTCTTC	TRBJ2-1	NA	NA	TRBV5-6
CASSPGGEIYNSPLHF	TGTGCCAGCAGTCCCGGAGGGGAAATCTATAATTCACCCCTCCACTTT	TRBJ1-6	NA	NA	TRBV27
CASSARDRDNEQFF	TGTGCCAGCAGCGCCCGGGACAGGGATAATGAGCAGTTCTTC	TRBJ2-1	TRBD1	NA	TRBV14
CATKEGSEAFF	TGTGCCACTAAAGAGGGATCTGAAGCTTTCTTT	TRBJ1-1	NA	NA	TRBV6-5
CSVVSYSGEQYF	TGCAGCGTTGTATCTTATTCCGGCGAGCAGTACTTC	TRBJ2-7	NA	NA	TRBV29-1
CASSQDRGSGANVLTF	TGCGCCAGCAGCCAGGACAGGGGGTCTGGGGCCAACGTCCTGACTTTC	TRBJ2-6	TRBD1	few	TRBV4-3
CASSLSAGLNTDTQYF	TGTGCCAGCAGTTTATCGGCAGGCCTGAACACAGATACGCAGTATTTT	TRBJ2-3	NA	NA	TRBV27
CASSSLSAGATGEQYF	TGTGCCAGCAGTTCCCTCAGCGCGGGGGCCACGGGTGAGCAGTACTTC	TRBJ2-7	NA	NA	TRBV6-5
CASSQPRAGGHRELFF	TGCGCCAGCAGCCAACCCCGAGCGGGGGGGCACAGGGAGCTGTTTTTT	TRBJ2-2	TRBD2	NA	TRBV4-1
CAISEEGSGQVTDQPQHF	TGTGCCATCAGTGAGGAAGGGTCCGGACAGGTCACCGATCAGCCCCAGCATTTT	TRBJ1-5	TRBD1	NA	TRBV10-3
CASSRGPVSNYGYTF	TGTGCCAGTTCACGGGGCCCCGTCTCTAACTATGGCTACACCTTC	TRBJ1-2	NA	NA	TRBV19
CASSTGHLGQPQHF	TGTGCCAGCAGTACCGGACATTTGGGACAGCCCCAGCATTTT	TRBJ1-5	NA	NA	TRBV6-5
CASSLTGAGDTQYF	TGTGCCAGCAGCTTAACCGGGGCGGGAGATACGCAGTATTTT	TRBJ2-3	NA	NA	TRBV7-9
CASSSKYTDTQYF	TGTGCCAGCAGTTCCAAGTACACAGATACGCAGTATTTT	TRBJ2-3	NA	NA	TRBV6-5
CASSQGDRAQQETQYF	TGCGCCAGCAGCCAAGGAGACAGGGCTCAGCAAGAGACCCAGTACTTC	TRBJ2-5	TRBD1	NA	TRBV4-3
CASSYNSTQYF	TGTGCCAGCAGCTACAATAGTACGCAGTATTTT	TRBJ2-3	NA	NA	TRBV7-2
CASSYFSVPGELFF	TGTGCCAGCAGTTACTTCTCGGTGCCCGGGGAGCTGTTTTTT	TRBJ2-2	NA	NA	TRBV6-5
CASGGTSVYNEQFF	TGTGCCAGCGGCGGGACTAGCGTCTACAATGAGCAGTTCTTC	TRBJ2-1	TRBD2	NA	TRBV7-9
CASSVWEHTDTQYF	TGTGCCAGCAGTGTCTGGGAGCACACAGATACGCAGTATTTT	TRBJ2-3	NA	NA	TRBV6-5
CASSLAGLGRPQYF	TGTGCCAGCAGCTTAGCTGGTTTAGGTCGGCCCCAGTACTTC	TRBJ2-5	NA	NA	TRBV11-2
CASSLDGGALETQYF	TGTGCCAGCAGCTTAGACGGGGGAGCGCTAGAGACCCAGTACTTC	TRBJ2-5	NA	NA	TRBV7-2
CASGTGSGELFF	TGTGCCAGCGGCACAGGGTCCGGGGAGCTGTTTTTT	TRBJ2-2	NA	NA	TRBV6-5
CAWKWGSNEKLFF	TGTGCCTGGAAGTGGGGGTCTAATGAAAAACTGTTTTTT	TRBJ1-4	NA	NA	TRBV30
CASSPEGRSGDTQYF	TGTGCCAGCTCACCAGAGGGGCGATCGGGGGATACGCAGTATTTT	TRBJ2-3	NA	NA	TRBV18
CASSPRQGSYEQYF	TGTGCCAGCAGCCCCCGACAGGGGTCCTACGAGCAGTACTTC	TRBJ2-7	TRBD1	NA	TRBV7-8
CSVEGWTKNQETQYF	TGCAGCGTCGAGGGGTGGACCAAGAATCAAGAGACCCAGTACTTC	TRBJ2-5	NA	once	TRBV29-1
CASSSDSLEQYF	TGTGCCAGCAGCTCGGACTCCCTGGAGCAGTACTTC	TRBJ2-7	NA	NA	TRBV13
CATSRGAHEQYF	TGTGCCACTTCCCGGGGGGCCCACGAGCAGTACTTC	TRBJ2-7	NA	NA	TRBV27
CAGQGANEQYF	TGTGCGGGGCAGGGGGCGAACGAGCAGTACTTC	TRBJ2-7	TRBD1	NA	TRBV30